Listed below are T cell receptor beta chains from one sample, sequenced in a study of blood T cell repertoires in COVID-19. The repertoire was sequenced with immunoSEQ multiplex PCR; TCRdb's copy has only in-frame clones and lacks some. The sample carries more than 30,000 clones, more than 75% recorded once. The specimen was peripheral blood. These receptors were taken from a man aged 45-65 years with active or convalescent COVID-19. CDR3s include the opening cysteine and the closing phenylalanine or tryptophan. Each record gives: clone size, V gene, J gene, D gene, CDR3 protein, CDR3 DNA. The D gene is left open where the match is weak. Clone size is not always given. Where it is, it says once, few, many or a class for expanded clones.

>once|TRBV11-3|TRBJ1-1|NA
CASSPRPDTEAFF
TGTGCCAGCAGCCCGAGGCCGGACACTGAAGCTTTCTTT
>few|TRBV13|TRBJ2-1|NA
CASSLGRSGHNEQFF
TGTGCCAGCAGCTTAGGTCGATCAGGGCACAATGAGCAGTTCTTC
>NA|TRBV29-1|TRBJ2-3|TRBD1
CSVIQGASDTQYF
TGCAGCGTTATACAGGGGGCTTCGGATACGCAGTATTTT
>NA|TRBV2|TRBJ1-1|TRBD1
CASSYRGTTEAFF
TGTGCCAGCAGTTACAGGGGAACGACTGAAGCTTTCTTT
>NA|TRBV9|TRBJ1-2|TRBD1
CASSVGQGFSTF
TGTGCCAGCAGCGTAGGACAGGGGTTCTCCACCTTC
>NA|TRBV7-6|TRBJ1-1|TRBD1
CASSLGVDRVNTEAFF
TGTGCCAGCAGCTTAGGAGTAGACAGGGTGAACACTGAAGCTTTCTTT
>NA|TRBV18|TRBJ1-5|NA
CASSSYTAKGQPQHF
TGTGCCAGCTCATCCTATACCGCGAAGGGGCAGCCCCAGCATTTT
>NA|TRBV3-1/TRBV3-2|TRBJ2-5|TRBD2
CASSQDLGTTQETQYF
TGTGCCAGCAGCCAAGATTTAGGGACTACTCAAGAGACCCAGTACTTC
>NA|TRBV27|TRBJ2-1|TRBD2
CASRLAGGPPFF
TGTGCCAGCAGACTAGCGGGAGGTCCCCCGTTCTTC
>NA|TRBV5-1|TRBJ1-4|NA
CASSFGSGDNEKLFF
TGCGCCAGCAGCTTTGGGTCAGGCGATAATGAAAAACTGTTTTTT
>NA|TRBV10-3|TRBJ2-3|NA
CAIRTGSAPRDTQYF
TGTGCCATCAGGACAGGATCGGCCCCCAGAGATACGCAGTATTTT
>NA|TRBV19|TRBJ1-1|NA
CASRFGGSGTEAFF
TGTGCCAGTAGATTTGGGGGGAGCGGCACTGAAGCTTTCTTT
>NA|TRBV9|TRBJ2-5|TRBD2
CASSVGAGNQETQYF
TGTGCCAGCAGCGTAGGAGCGGGAAACCAAGAGACCCAGTACTTC
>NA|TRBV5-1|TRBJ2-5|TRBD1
CASSRQGQETQYF
TGCGCCAGCAGCAGACAGGGACAAGAGACCCAGTACTTC
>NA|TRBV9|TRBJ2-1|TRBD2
CASSASGRVYNEQFF
TGTGCCAGCAGCGCTAGCGGGAGGGTGTACAATGAGCAGTTCTTC
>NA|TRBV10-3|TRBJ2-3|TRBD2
CATRQGLAGTDTQYF
TGTGCCACCCGACAGGGACTAGCGGGCACAGATACGCAGTATTTT
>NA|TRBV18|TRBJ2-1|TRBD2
CASSPRGGIDNEQFF
TGTGCCAGCTCACCACGCGGGGGGATAGACAATGAGCAGTTCTTC
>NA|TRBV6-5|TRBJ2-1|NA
CASSYSGYPGNEQFF
TGTGCCAGCAGTTACTCTGGCTACCCGGGGAATGAGCAGTTCTTC
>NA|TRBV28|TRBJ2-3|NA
CASRGENTQYF
TGTGCCAGCAGGGGCGAGAATACGCAGTATTTT
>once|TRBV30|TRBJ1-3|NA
CAWSGFTGNTIYF
TGTGCCTGGAGCGGTTTTACTGGAAACACCATATATTTT
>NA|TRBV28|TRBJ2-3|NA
CATTLVHTGTQYF
TGTGCCACCACGTTGGTCCACACAGGTACGCAGTATTTT
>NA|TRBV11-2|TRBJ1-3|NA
CASSLGGASGNTIYF
TGTGCCAGCAGCTTAGGGGGAGCCTCTGGAAACACCATATATTTT
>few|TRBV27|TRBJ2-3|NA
CASSSRLDSTDTQYF
TGTGCCAGCAGTTCCAGACTAGACAGCACAGATACGCAGTATTTT
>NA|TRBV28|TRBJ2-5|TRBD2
CASSSGGSGTQYF
TGTGCCAGCAGTAGCGGGGGGTCAGGGACCCAGTACTTC
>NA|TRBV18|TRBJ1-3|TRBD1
CASSPGTAGNTIYF
TGTGCCAGCTCACCCGGGACAGCGGGAAACACCATATATTTT
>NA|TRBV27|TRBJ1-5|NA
CASSFGQGFQPQHF
TGTGCCAGCAGTTTCGGGCAGGGGTTCCAGCCCCAGCATTTT
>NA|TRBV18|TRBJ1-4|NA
CASSRGEGEKLFF
TGTGCCAGCTCGCGGGGCGAGGGTGAAAAACTGTTTTTT
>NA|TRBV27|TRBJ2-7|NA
CASSPNPDWFREQYF
TGTGCCAGCAGTCCGAACCCCGACTGGTTTAGGGAGCAGTACTTC
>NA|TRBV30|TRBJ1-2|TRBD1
CAWRIQGAIYGYTF
TGTGCCTGGAGGATACAGGGGGCGATCTATGGCTACACCTTC
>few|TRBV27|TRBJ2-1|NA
CASRDSSSYNEQFF
TGTGCCAGCAGGGACTCTAGCTCCTACAATGAGCAGTTCTTC
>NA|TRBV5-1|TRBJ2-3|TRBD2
CASSLGLAGVADTQYF
TGCGCCAGCAGCTTGGGGCTAGCGGGAGTAGCAGATACGCAGTATTTT
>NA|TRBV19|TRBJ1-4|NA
CASEAHHPTTNEKLFF
TGTGCCAGCGAGGCGCATCATCCCACAACTAATGAAAAACTGTTTTTT
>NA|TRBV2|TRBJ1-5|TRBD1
CASTADRFGNQPQHF
TGTGCCAGCACTGCGGACAGGTTTGGCAATCAGCCCCAGCATTTT
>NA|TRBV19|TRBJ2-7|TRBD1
CASSIGDRPYEQYF
TGTGCCAGTAGTATAGGGGACAGGCCCTACGAGCAGTACTTC
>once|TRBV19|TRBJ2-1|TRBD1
CASPPNAGTANNEQFF
TGTGCCAGCCCCCCGAATGCCGGGACAGCAAACAATGAGCAGTTCTTC
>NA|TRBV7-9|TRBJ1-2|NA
CASSLGGADYGYTF
TGTGCCAGCAGCTTAGGGGGAGCCGATTATGGCTACACCTTC
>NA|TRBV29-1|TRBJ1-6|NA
CSARVAYNSPLHF
TGCAGCGCCAGGGTAGCCTATAATTCACCCCTCCACTTT
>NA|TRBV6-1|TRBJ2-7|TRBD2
CASSEVGSGRASYEQYF
TGTGCCAGCAGTGAAGTTGGTAGCGGGAGGGCCTCCTACGAGCAGTACTTC
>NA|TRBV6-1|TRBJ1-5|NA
CASSEIQSQPQHF
TGTGCCAGCAGTGAAATTCAATCCCAGCCCCAGCATTTT
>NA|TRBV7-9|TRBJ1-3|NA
CATPGGRSGNTIYF
TGTGCCACCCCGGGAGGGCGTTCTGGAAACACCATATATTTT
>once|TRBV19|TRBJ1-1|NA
CASTSSINTEAFF
TGTGCCAGTACGAGTTCGATCAACACTGAAGCTTTCTTT
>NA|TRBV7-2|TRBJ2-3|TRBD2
CASSRHSGGDTDTQYF
TGTGCCAGCAGCCGGCATAGCGGGGGGGACACAGATACGCAGTATTTT
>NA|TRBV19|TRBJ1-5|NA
CASRSGPSNQPQHF
TGTGCCAGTAGATCAGGGCCAAGCAATCAGCCCCAGCATTTT
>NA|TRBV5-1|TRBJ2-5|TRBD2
CASSFASGGAQETQYF
TGCGCCAGCAGCTTTGCTAGCGGGGGGGCCCAAGAGACCCAGTACTTC
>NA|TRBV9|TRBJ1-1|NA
CASSVAQTNTEAFF
TGTGCCAGCAGCGTAGCACAGACGAACACTGAAGCTTTCTTT
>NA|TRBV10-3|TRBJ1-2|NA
CAISDNKNTGNYGYTF
TGTGCCATCAGTGACAATAAAAACACAGGGAACTATGGCTACACCTTC
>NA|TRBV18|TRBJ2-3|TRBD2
CASSPFAGAGTDTQYF
TGTGCCAGCTCACCATTCGCGGGAGCGGGCACAGATACGCAGTATTTT
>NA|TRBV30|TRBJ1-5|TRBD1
CAWGTGRQPQHF
TGTGCCTGGGGGACAGGGAGGCAGCCCCAGCATTTT
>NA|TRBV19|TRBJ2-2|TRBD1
CASSVTGPGTGELFF
TGTGCCAGTAGTGTGACAGGGCCGGGAACCGGGGAGCTGTTTTTT
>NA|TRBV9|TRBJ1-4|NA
CASSPRGATNEKLFF
TGTGCCAGCAGCCCGCGGGGAGCAACTAATGAAAAACTGTTTTTT
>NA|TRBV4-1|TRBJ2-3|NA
CASSQERTGTDTQYF
TGCGCCAGCAGCCAAGAGAGGACAGGCACAGATACGCAGTATTTT
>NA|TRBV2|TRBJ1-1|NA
CATAKGQLITEAFF
TGTGCCACCGCGAAAGGACAGTTGATCACTGAAGCTTTCTTT
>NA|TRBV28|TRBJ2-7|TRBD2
CASSPAGTRSYEQYF
TGTGCCAGCAGCCCCGCCGGGACTAGGTCCTACGAGCAGTACTTC
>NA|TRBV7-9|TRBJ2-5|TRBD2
CASSLVAGGETQYF
TGTGCCAGCAGCTTAGTAGCGGGAGGAGAGACCCAGTACTTC
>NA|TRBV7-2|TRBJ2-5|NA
CASSLQETQYF
TGTGCCAGCAGCTTACAGGAGACCCAGTACTTC
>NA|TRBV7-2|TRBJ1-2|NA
CASRYTGLLNYGYTF
TGTGCCAGCAGATACACAGGGCTACTGAACTATGGCTACACCTTC
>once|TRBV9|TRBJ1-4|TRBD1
CASSVDPLPGQRIATNEKLFF
TGTGCCAGCAGCGTAGACCCCCTCCCGGGACAGAGGATTGCAACTAATGAAAAACTGTTTTTT